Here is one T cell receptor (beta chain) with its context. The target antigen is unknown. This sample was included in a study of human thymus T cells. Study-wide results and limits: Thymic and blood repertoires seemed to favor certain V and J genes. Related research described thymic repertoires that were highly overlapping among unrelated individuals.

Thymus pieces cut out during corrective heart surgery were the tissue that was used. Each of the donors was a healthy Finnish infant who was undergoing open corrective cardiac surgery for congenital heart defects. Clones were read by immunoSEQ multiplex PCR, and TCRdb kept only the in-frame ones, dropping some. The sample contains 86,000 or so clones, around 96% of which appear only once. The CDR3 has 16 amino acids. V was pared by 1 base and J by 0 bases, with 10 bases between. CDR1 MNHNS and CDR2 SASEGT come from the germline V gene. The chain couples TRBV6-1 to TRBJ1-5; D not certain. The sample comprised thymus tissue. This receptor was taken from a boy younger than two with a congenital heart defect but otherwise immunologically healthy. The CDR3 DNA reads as TGTGCCAGCAGTGAAGTGGACGGCTATAGCAATCAGCCCCAGCATTTT. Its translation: CASSEVDGYSNQPQHF.